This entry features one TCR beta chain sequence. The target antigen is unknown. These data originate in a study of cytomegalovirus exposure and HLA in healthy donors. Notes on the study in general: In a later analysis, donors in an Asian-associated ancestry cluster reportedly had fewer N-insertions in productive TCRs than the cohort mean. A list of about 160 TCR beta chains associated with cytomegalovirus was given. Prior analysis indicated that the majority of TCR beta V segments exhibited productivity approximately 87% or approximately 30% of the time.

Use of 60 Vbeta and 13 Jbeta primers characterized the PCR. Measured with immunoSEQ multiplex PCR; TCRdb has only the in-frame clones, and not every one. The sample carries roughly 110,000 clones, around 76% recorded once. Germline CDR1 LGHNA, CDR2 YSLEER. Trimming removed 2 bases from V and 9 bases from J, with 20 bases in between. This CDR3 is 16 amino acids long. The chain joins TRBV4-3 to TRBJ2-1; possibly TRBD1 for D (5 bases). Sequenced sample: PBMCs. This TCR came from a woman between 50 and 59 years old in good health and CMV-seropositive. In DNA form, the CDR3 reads TGCGCCAGCAGCCAATTGGTCCCCCCTGGGGCGGCTGAGCAGTTCTTC. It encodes CASSQLVPPGAAEQFF.